Listed here are 6 T cell receptor beta chains from one sample, sequenced in a study of tumor-infiltrating lymphocytes in primary liver carcinoma. TCR beta cDNA came from around 0.5 ug total RNA, primed with a constant-region primer. Three nested multiplex PCR rounds of slightly modified ARM-PCR generated TCR beta libraries. For roughly 10 cycles apiece, the opening two PCR rounds ran with TRBV1-TRBV30 forward primers and a C-beta reverse primer. TCRdb re-analysed the multiplex PCR reads in MiXCR, keeping a single row per CDR3 protein. The top ten clones hold around 9.3% of a sample with 100,000 to 150,000 distinct CDR3 sequences, about 59% of them seen once. Co-extraction yielded RNA and DNA from roughly 21-30 mg of unsorted bulk tissue. The sequenced sample was liver tumor tissue from sampling region 1. Subset here: tumor region T1, superior pole. The receptors here all came from a woman aged 55-75 years with primary liver carcinoma and hepatitis B virus infection.

The table lists this clonotype with many counts. The chain carries TRBV6-6 and TRBJ2-4; 10 bases map to TRBD1. The CDR3 totals 19 residues. V lost 5 bases to trimming and J lost 0 bases; unmatched junction nucleotides: 13. Germline V gene data show CDR1 as MNHNY and CDR2 as SVGAGI (reference sequence). The CDR3 coding sequence is TGTGCCAGCAGTCTAAAGACAGGGGGCTTAAGAGTAGCCAAAAACATTCAGTACTTC. It specifies CASSLKTGGLRVAKNIQYF.

This chain uses TRBV11-2 with TRBJ2-1; D remains ambiguous. Germline V gene sequence: CDR1 SGHAT, CDR2 FQNNGV. The length of the CDR3 is 17 residues. V was cut by 3 bases and J by 12 bases, with 27 bases left in between. Here the CDR3 DNA reads TGTGCCAGCAGCTTTACCCCACTGAGGAACTCCTTCGATGGGCAGTTCTTC. Amino acid sequence: CASSFTPLRNSFDGQFF.

On this clonotype: A read error is possible here, since a much larger clone lies one base away. The V gene is TRBV29-1, the J gene TRBJ1-2; D is unclear. The CDR3 is 13 amino acids. Trimming pared 4 bases from V and 2 bases from J, leaving 11 bases between. CDR1 and CDR2 (germline): SQVTM, ANQGSEA. Written as DNA, the CDR3 is TGCAGCGTTGTAGACATGGAGAACTATGGCTACACCTTC. Amino acid sequence: CSVVDMENYGYTF. Drawing the rest from reference TRBV29-1 and TRBJ1-2, the complete variable domain is SAVISQKPSRDICQRGTSLTIQCQVDSQVTMMFWYRQQPGQSLTLIATANQGSEATYESGFVIDKFPISRPNLTFSTLTVSNMSPEDSSIYLCSVVDMENYGYTFGSGTRLTVV.

In this sample, this clonotype turned up a few times. The chain uses TRBV6-5 and TRBJ1-2; D unclear. The V and J ends lost 3 bases and 6 bases respectively, with 11 bases between them. Germline V gives CDR1 MNHEY, CDR2 SVGAGI. The CDR3 has 13 amino acids. CDR3 sequence (DNA): TGTGCCAGCAGTTATGGAATGCGCGATGGCTACACCTTC. Protein product: CASSYGMRDGYTF.

The count of this clonotype is one. This may arise from a read error, as a much more abundant clone is one base away. The chain recombines TRBV6-2 or TRBV6-3 with TRBJ2-3; a possible D gene is TRBD2 (6 bases). The CDR3 spans 16 residues. Germline V gene data show CDR1 as MNHEY and CDR2 as SVGEGT. The CDR3 coding sequence is TGTGCCAGCAGTTACTCACGACTAGGGAGCACAGATACGCGGTATTTT. Protein sequence: CASSYSRLGSTDTRYF.

This clonotype showed up just once. The germline gene is not matched at one end of the junction; a read error may be the cause. The chain recombines TRBV10-3 with TRBJ1-5, with D maybe TRBD1 (5 bases). Germline V CDR1 and CDR2: ENHRY, SYGVKD. The CDR3 is 13 amino acids. CDR3 region: CAMGGDGYQRQHF. The CDR3 bases are TGTGCCATGGGAGGGGACGGCTATCAGCGCCAGCATTTT.